This T cell receptor beta chain was profiled in a study of T-cell memory formation after mild COVID-19. Study-level background: TCR clusters were largely donor specific.

This clonotype was picked up a small number of times. Its antigen is currently unknown. Germline V CDR1 and CDR2: DFQATT, SNEGSKA (reference sequence). The CDR3 consists of 13 residues. Trimming took 1 base from V and 4 from J, leaving 8 bases between them. TCRdb re-derived calls from the 5' RACE reads in MiXCR, one entry per CDR3 protein. The sample contains some 320,000 distinct CDR3 sequences, 15% to 20% of which appear only once. Findings of the study overall: There was no confirmation that second-wave clones peaking on day 37 were SARS-CoV-2 specific.

This chain joins TRBV20-1 and TRBJ2-1; D ambiguous. This clonotype originated in a man between 18 and 29 years old who had mild COVID-19 (a few samples of this study predate the infection). Cell type and time point are not known. Material: PBMCs or a T cell subset sorted from them (not recorded which). CDR3 protein: CSARARTYNEQFF. Here the CDR3 DNA reads TGCAGTGCTAGAGCTCGGACGTACAATGAGCAGTTCTTC.